This T cell receptor (beta chain) emerged from a study of blood T cell repertoires in COVID-19. Generated by immunoSEQ multiplex PCR, the TCRdb table keeps only in-frame clones and is missing some. This sample yields approximately 86,000 clones, of which 89% are seen a single time; 8% to 9.5% belongs to the top ten. The sample comprised peripheral blood. The receptor was derived from a man aged 45-65 years with acute or convalescent COVID-19.

The CDR3 nucleotides read TGTGCCAGCAGTCCTACAGGGTTTTGGGAAAAACTGTTTTTT. It translates to CASSPTGFWEKLFF. The J gene is TRBJ1-4, the V gene TRBV6-5, with a possible D match to TRBD1 (6 bases). Germline V gene data show CDR1 as MNHEY and CDR2 as SVGAGI. V lost 5 bases and J lost 8, with 15 bases in between. The CDR3 is 14 residues long.